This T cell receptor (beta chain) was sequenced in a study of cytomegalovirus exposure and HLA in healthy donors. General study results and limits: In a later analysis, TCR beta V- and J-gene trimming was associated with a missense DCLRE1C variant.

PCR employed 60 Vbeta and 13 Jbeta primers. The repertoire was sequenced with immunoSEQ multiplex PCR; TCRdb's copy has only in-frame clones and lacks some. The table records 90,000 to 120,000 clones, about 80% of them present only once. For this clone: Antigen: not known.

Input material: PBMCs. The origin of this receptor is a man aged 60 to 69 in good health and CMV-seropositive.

CDR3 DNA sequence: TGCGCCAGCAGCACTCGGGACACGCGGAATGAAAAACTGTTTTTT. Translated, it gives CASSTRDTRNEKLFF. The chain has TRBV5-1 and TRBJ1-4, with D possibly being TRBD1 (6 bases). The CDR3 runs 15 residues. The V gene's germline CDR1 is SGHRS and CDR2 YFSETQ. Between the trimmed V and J ends, which lost 4 bases and 5 bases, there was a span of 15 bases. The full variable domain, its missing parts supplied by reference TRBV5-1 and TRBJ1-4, is KAGVTQTPRYLIKTRGQQVTLSCSPISGHRSVSWYQQTPGQGLQFLFEYFSETQRNKGNFPGRFSGRQFSNSRSEMNVSTLELGDSALYLCASSTRDTRNEKLFFGSGTQLSVL.